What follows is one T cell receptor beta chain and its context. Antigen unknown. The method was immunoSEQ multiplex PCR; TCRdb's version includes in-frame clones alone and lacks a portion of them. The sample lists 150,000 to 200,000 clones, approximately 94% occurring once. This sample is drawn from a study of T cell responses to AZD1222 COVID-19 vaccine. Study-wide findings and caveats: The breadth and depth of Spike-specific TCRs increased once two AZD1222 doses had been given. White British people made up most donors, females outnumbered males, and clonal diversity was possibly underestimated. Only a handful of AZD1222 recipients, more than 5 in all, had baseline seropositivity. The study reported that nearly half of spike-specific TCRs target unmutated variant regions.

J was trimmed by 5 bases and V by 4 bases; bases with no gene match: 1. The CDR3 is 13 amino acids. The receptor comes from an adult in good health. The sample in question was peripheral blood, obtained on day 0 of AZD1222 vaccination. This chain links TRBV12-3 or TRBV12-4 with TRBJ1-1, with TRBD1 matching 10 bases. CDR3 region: CASSWGQGTEAFF. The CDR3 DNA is TGTGCCAGCAGTTGGGGACAGGGGACTGAAGCTTTCTTT.